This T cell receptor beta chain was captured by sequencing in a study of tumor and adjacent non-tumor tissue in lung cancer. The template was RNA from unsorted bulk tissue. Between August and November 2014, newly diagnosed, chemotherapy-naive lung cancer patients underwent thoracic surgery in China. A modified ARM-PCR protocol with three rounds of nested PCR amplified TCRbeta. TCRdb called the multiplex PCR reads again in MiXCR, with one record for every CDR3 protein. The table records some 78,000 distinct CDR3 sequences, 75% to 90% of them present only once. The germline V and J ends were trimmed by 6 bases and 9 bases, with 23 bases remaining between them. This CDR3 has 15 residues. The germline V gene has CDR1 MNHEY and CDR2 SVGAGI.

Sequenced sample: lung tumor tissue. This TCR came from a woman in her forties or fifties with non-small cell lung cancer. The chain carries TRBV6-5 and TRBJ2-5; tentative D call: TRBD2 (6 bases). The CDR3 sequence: CASRVRARGSGAQYF. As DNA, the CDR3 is TGTGCCAGCAGAGTACGCGCGCGAGGTTCGGGGGCCCAGTACTTC.